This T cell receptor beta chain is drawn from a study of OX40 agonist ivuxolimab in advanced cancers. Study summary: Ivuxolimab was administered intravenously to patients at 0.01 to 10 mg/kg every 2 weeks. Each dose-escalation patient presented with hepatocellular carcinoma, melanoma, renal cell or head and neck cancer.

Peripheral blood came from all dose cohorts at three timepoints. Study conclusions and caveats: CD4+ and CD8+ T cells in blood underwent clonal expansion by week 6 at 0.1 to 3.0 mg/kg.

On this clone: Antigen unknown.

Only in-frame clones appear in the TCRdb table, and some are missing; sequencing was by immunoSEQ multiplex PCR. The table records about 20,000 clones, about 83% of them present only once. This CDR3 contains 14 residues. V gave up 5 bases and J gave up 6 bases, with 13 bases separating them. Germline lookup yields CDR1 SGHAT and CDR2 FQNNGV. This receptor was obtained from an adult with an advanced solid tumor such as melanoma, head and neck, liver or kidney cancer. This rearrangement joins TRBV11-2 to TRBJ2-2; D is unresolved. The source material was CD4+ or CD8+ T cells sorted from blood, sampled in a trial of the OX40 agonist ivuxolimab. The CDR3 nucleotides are TGTGCCAGCAGCCTTGACGTCCTGCCCGGGGAGCTGTTTTTT. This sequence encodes CASSLDVLPGELFF.